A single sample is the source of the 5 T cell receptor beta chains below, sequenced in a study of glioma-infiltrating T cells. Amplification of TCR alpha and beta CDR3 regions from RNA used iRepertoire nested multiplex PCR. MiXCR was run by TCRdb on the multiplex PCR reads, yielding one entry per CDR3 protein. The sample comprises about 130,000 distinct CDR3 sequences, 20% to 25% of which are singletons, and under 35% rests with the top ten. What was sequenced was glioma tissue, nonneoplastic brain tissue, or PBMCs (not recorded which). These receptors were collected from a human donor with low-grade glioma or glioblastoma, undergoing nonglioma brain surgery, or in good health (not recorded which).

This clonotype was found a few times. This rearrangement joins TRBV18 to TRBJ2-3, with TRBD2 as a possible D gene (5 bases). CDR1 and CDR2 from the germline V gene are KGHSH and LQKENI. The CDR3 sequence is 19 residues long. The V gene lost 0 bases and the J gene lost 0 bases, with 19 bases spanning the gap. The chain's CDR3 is CASSPPWFGAGGSTDTQYF. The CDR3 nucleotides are TGTGCCAGCTCACCACCGTGGTTTGGCGCAGGCGGGAGCACAGATACGCAGTATTTT. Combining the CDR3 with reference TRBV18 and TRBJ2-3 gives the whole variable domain NAGVMQNPRHLVRRRGQEARLRCSPMKGHSHVYWYRQLPEEGLKFMVYLQKENIIDESGMPKERFSAEFPKEGPSILRIQQVVRGDSAAYFCASSPPWFGAGGSTDTQYFGPGTRLTVL.

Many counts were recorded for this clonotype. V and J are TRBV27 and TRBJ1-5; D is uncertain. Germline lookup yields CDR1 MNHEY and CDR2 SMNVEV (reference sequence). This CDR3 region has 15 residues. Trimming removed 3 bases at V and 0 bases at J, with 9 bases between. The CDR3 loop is CASSFGRNSNQPQHF. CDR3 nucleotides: TGTGCCAGCAGTTTTGGACGGAATAGCAATCAGCCCCAGCATTTT.

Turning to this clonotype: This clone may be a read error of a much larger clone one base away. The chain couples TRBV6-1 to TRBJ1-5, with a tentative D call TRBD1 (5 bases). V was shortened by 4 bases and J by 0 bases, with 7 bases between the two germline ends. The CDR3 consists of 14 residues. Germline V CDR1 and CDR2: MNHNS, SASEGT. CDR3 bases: TGTGCCAGCAGTGTACAGGTTAGCAATCAGCCCCAGCATTTT. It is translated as CASSVQVSNQPQHF.

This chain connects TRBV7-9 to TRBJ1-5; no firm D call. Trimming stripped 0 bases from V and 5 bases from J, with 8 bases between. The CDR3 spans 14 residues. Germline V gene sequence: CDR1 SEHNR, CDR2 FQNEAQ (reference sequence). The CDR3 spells CASSLALADQPQHF. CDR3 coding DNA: TGTGCCAGCAGCTTAGCTCTGGCAGATCAGCCCCAGCATTTT.

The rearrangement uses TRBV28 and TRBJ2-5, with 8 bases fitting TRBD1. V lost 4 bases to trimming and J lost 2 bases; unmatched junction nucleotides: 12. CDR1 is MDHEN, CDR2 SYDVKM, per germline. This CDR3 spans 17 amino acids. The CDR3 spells CASSSIPGGGWQETQYF. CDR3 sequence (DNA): TGTGCCAGCAGTTCGATTCCAGGGGGCGGATGGCAAGAGACCCAGTACTTC.